This T cell receptor (beta chain) comes out of a study of T cell responses to AZD1222 COVID-19 vaccine. Overall study findings and caveats: Repertoire sampling was restricted to post-peak T cell response timepoints.

Trimming pared 2 bases from V and 4 bases from J, leaving 9 bases between. This CDR3 comprises 13 residues. CDR1 SGHRS and CDR2 YFSETQ come from the germline V gene. TCRdb's copy holds only in-frame clones and misses some; the assay was immunoSEQ multiplex PCR. The profile shows about 130,000 clones, roughly 89% of them singletons. Timing groups of about 4 and about 12 weeks for second doses were pooled. As for this clone: Its matching antigen is unknown.

The chain carries TRBV5-1 and TRBJ1-1; D not resolved. Sequencing was performed on peripheral blood, taken 28 days after the second AZD1222 dose. This receptor was obtained from an adult who received the AZD1222 COVID-19 vaccine. The CDR3 DNA follows: TGCGCCAGCAGCTTCCGGGATCGCACTGAAGCTTTCTTT. As protein: CASSFRDRTEAFF.